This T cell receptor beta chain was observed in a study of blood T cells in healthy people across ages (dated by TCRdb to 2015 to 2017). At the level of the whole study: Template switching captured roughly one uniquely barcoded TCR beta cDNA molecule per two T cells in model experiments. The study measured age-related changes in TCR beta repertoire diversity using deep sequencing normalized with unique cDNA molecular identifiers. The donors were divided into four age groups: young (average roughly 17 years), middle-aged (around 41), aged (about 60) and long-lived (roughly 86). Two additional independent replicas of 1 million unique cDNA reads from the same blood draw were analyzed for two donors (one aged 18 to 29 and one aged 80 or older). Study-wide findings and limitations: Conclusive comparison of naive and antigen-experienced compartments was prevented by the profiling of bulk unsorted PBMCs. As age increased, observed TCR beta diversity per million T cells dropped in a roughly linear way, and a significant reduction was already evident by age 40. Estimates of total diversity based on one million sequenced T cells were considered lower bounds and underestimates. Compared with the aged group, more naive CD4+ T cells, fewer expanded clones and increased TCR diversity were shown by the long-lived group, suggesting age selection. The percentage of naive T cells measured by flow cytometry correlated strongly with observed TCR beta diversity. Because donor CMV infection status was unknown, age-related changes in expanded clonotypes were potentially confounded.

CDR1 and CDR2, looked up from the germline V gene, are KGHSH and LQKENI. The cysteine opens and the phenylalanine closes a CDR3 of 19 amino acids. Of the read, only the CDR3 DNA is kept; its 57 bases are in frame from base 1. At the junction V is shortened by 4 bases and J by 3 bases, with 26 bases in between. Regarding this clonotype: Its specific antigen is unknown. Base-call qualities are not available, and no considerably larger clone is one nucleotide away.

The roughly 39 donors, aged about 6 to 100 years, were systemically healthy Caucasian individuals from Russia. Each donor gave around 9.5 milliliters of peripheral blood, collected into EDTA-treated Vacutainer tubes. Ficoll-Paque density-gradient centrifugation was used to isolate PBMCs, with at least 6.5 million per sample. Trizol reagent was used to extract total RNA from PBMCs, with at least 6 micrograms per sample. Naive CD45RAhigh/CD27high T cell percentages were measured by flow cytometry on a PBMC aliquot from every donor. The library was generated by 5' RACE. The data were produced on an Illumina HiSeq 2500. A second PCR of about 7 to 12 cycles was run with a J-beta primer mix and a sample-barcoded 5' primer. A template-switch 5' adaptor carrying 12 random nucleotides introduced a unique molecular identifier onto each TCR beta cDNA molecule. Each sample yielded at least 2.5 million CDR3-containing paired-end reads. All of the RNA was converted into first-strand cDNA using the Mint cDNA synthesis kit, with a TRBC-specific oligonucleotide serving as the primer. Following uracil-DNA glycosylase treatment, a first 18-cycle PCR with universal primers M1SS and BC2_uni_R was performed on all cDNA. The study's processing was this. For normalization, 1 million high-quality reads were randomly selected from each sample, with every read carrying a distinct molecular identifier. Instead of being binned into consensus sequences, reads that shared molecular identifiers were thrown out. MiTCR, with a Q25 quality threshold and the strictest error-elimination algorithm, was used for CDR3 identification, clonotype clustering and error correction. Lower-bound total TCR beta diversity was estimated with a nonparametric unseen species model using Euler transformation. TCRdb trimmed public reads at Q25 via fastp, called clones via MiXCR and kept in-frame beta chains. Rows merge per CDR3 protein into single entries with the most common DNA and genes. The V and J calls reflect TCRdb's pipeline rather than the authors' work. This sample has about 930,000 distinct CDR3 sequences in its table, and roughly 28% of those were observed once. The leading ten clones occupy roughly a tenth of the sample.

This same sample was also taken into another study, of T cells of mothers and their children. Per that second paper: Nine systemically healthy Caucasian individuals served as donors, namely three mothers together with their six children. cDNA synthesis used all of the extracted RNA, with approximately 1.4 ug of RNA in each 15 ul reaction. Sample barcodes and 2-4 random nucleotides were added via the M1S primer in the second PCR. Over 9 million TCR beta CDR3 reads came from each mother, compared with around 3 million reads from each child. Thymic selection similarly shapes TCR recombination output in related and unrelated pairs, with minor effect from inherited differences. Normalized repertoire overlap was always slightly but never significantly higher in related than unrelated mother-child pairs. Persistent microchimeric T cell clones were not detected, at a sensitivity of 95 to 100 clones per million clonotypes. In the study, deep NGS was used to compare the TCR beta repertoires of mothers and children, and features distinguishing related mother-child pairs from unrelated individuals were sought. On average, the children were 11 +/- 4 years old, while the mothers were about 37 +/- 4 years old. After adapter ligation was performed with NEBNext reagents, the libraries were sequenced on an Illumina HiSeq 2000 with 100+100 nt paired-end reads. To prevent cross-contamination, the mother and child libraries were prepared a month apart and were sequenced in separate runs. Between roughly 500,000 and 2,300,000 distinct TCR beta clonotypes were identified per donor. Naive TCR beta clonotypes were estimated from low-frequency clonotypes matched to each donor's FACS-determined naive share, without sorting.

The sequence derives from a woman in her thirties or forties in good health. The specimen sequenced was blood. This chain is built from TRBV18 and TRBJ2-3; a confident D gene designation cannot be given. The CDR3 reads CASSLVNEDRFDGTDTQYF. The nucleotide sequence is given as TGTGCCAGCTCACTGGTTAACGAGGATAGGTTTGATGGGACAGATACGCAGTATTTT.